This TCR beta chain is from a study of pediatric ulcerative colitis. Germline V CDR1 and CDR2: GTSNPN, SVGIG (reference sequence). There are 14 residues in the CDR3. V was shortened by 3 bases and J by 2 bases, with 13 bases between the two germline ends. This clone is a singleton in its sample. The assay was run at survey level. The assay was immunoSEQ multiplex PCR, and TCRdb's table has in-frame clones only and misses some. Of fewer than 13,000 clones listed, 65% to 90% are singletons. The rectum was sampled with one to two pinch biopsies at colonoscopy. Controls had normal endoscopy and no IBD diagnosis within a year.

The clonotype originates from a girl between 10 and 17 years old who was a control in a study of pediatric ulcerative colitis. The sample comprised gut tissue. The V call is TRBV30, the J call TRBJ1-2; TRBD1 might be the D (5 bases). The CDR3 sequence: CAWRKGAINYGYTF. The CDR3 DNA reads TGTGCCTGGAGAAAAGGGGCTATCAACTATGGCTACACCTTC.